This TCR beta chain was sequenced in a study of cytomegalovirus exposure and HLA in healthy donors. On the study more broadly: Among 150 million to 200 million T cells, an earlier analysis found roughly 120 million unique TCR beta sequences. Study results and caveats: Of the V segments, some could not be distinguished, including TRBV6-2 and TRBV6-3, and were excluded. In a later analysis, an Asian-associated ancestry cluster reportedly showed fewer N-insertions than the 666-donor mean.

Vbeta (60) and Jbeta (13) primers were used in the PCR. Original data processing: The count from a later analysis was about 80 million unique TCR beta chains, 9.5 million to 13 million of them shared. TCRdb's table, derived via immunoSEQ multiplex PCR, lists solely in-frame clones and lacks some. V and J calls and clone size follow that table, whereas D and trimming were derived from the DNA. The sample records around 200,000 clones, around 64% being singletons. With regard to this clone: What it recognizes is unknown.

Germline lookup yields CDR1 MGHRA and CDR2 YSYEKL. V lost 2 bases and J lost 4; bases outside the gene matches: 4. The CDR3 length is 14 residues. The TCR comes from a man aged 40-55 years in good health and CMV-seropositive. The V gene is TRBV4-1, the J gene TRBJ1-1; 7 nucleotides line up with TRBD1. Source material: PBMCs. The CDR3 here is CASSQIQGFTEAFF. CDR3 nucleotide sequence: TGCGCCAGCAGCCAAATACAGGGGTTCACTGAAGCTTTCTTT.